The 15 T cell receptor beta chains given below trace back to one sample, sequenced in a study of blood T cell repertoires in COVID-19. Method: immunoSEQ multiplex PCR; TCRdb's copy keeps in-frame clones and lacks some. The table includes 130,000 to 150,000 clones, approximately 85% detected once. Material: peripheral blood. These TCRs come from a woman in her sixties or seventies with COVID-19, enrolled during active disease.

The chain joins TRBV19 to TRBJ1-2, with unresolved D. Trimming stripped 1 base from V and 7 bases from J, with 13 bases between. CDR1 is LNHDA, CDR2 SQIVND, per germline (reference sequence). The CDR3 length is 14 residues. This CDR3 reads CASSIVRGPGGYTF. CDR3 sequence (DNA): TGTGCCAGTAGTATAGTACGGGGTCCTGGTGGCTACACCTTC.

The chain is built from TRBV7-2 and TRBJ2-6; maybe TRBD2 (5 bases). Germline loops: CDR1 SGHTA, CDR2 FQGNSA. The CDR3 runs to 16 residues. Trimming stripped 6 bases from V and 1 base from J, with 13 bases between. CDR3 nucleotide sequence: TGTGCCAGCAGGCGAGAACCGGGGTCTGGGGCCAACGTCCTGACTTTC. It is translated as CASRREPGSGANVLTF.

The chain couples TRBV20-1 to TRBJ2-1; D unresolved. The CDR3 totals 10 residues. Germline lookup yields CDR1 DFQATT and CDR2 SNEGSKA (reference sequence). The ends were cut back, 4 bases at V and 6 bases at J, with 4 bases in the middle. CDR3 nucleotides: TGCAGTGCTAATATCAATGAGCAGTTCTTC. This gives the protein CSANINEQFF.

V usage is TRBV2 and J usage is TRBJ1-1; 7 bases fit TRBD1. The CDR3 totals 16 residues. The germline CDR1 and CDR2 sequences are SNHLY and FYNNEI. After removal of 5 bases from V and 6 bases from J, the junction contained 15 bases not matched to a gene. The CDR3 loop reads CASSPQMDRNVAEAFF. For the CDR3, the DNA is TGTGCCAGCAGTCCCCAAATGGACAGGAATGTGGCTGAAGCTTTCTTT.

The chain recombines TRBV24-1 with TRBJ2-3; TRBD2 might be the D (7 bases). The CDR3 covers 12 residues. The germline CDR1 and CDR2 sequences are KGHDR and SFDVKD. Trimming took off 7 bases at V and 4 bases at J, with 8 bases between the two ends. The DNA for the CDR3 is TGTGCCACCAGCGGGGGGCCAGATACGCAGTATTTT. It translates to CATSGGPDTQYF.

V is TRBV16 and J is TRBJ2-7; D not resolved. CDR3 length equals 15 residues. Germline CDR1 is KGHSY and CDR2 is FQNENV. V dropped 0 bases and J dropped 0 bases, with 9 bases sitting between them. CDR3 in amino acids: CASSQSGGSSYEQYF. CDR3 coding DNA: TGTGCCAGCAGCCAATCCGGCGGCAGCTCCTACGAGCAGTACTTC.

This chain joins TRBV3-1 (or the pseudogene TRBV3-2) and TRBJ1-2; 10 bases map to TRBD1. Per the germline V gene, CDR1 is LGHDT and CDR2 is YNNKEL (reference sequence). The CDR3 extends over 15 amino acids. V shed 1 base, J shed 5 bases, and the junction held 4 bases outside the gene matches. DNA for the CDR3: TGTGCCAGCAGCCAAGGGACAGGGGGGCTGTATGGCTACACCTTC. It yields the protein CASSQGTGGLYGYTF.

This clone was picked up one time. The chain combines TRBV7-8 with TRBJ1-2; 9 nucleotides line up with TRBD1. CDR1 SGHVS and CDR2 FQNEAQ come from the germline V gene. The junction had 8 bases not matched to a gene; V was cut back by 5 bases and J by 10 bases. This CDR3 has 13 residues. The CDR3 reads CASSLRGQGHYTF. As DNA, the CDR3 is TGTGCCAGCAGCCTGCGGGGACAGGGTCACTACACCTTC.

This clone was counted only a few times. This CDR3 reads CASSSPGRASYGYTF. The CDR3 DNA sequence: TGTGCCAGCAGTTCCCCGGGCAGGGCCAGCTATGGCTACACCTTC. This chain uses TRBV6-2 or TRBV6-3 with TRBJ1-2; weak D call: TRBD1 (5 bases). In germline, CDR1 is MNHEY, CDR2 SVGEGT. The CDR3 consists of 15 residues. Between the trimmed V and J ends, which lost 4 bases and 4 bases, there was a span of 16 bases.

The chain carries TRBV5-6 and TRBJ2-3; 9 positions agree with TRBD2. The CDR3 loop spans 16 amino acids. The germline gives CDR1 SGHDT, CDR2 YYEEEE. Unmatched junction bases numbered 4, after V lost 0 bases and J lost 2 bases. The CDR3 sequence is CASSLEGTSFTDTQYF. CDR3 DNA: TGTGCCAGCAGCTTGGAAGGGACTAGCTTCACAGATACGCAGTATTTT.

This clone was counted only a few times. The CDR3 sequence is CAISESGTGAVGSYEQYF. The CDR3 DNA is TGTGCCATCAGTGAGTCAGGGACAGGGGCAGTGGGCTCCTACGAGCAGTACTTC. V and J are TRBV10-3 and TRBJ2-7; TRBD1 agrees at 10 bases. Germline V gene data show CDR1 as ENHRY and CDR2 as SYGVKD. Trimming removed 0 bases from V and 0 bases from J; junction bases left unmatched: 8. This CDR3 spans 18 amino acids.

The genes are TRBV9 and TRBJ2-3; D may be TRBD1 (5 bases). Germline CDR1 is SGDLS and CDR2 is YYNGEE. V lost 0 bases to trimming and J lost 2 bases, with 13 bases between them. The CDR3 has 16 residues. In DNA form, the CDR3 reads TGTGCCAGCAGCGTAGCCGGAGCAGGGAACACAGATACGCAGTATTTT. Protein product: CASSVAGAGNTDTQYF.

V usage is TRBV5-1 and J usage is TRBJ2-1; 8 bases are shared with TRBD2. With 2 bases clipped from V and 2 bases from J, the junction kept 0 bases outside the gene matches. This CDR3 has 14 amino acids. Looked up from germline, CDR1 is SGHRS and CDR2 is YFSETQ. The DNA of the CDR3 is TGCGCCAGCAGCTTCGGGGGGGCCTACAATGAGCAGTTCTTC. Its translation: CASSFGGAYNEQFF. The full variable domain, completed using reference TRBV5-1 and TRBJ2-1, is KAGVTQTPRYLIKTRGQQVTLSCSPISGHRSVSWYQQTPGQGLQFLFEYFSETQRNKGNFPGRFSGRQFSNSRSEMNVSTLELGDSALYLCASSFGGAYNEQFFGPGTRLTVL.

This chain links TRBV5-1 with TRBJ1-1; D call uncertain. The CDR3 consists of 14 residues. Germline loops: CDR1 SGHRS, CDR2 YFSETQ. The ends were cut back, 0 bases at V and 4 bases at J, with 10 bases in the middle. CDR3 coding DNA: TGCGCCAGCAGCTTGGTGGCCTCAGGCACTGAAGCTTTCTTT. It codes for CASSLVASGTEAFF.

The chain carries TRBV29-1 and TRBJ1-1, with D maybe TRBD1 (6 bases). This CDR3 region has 13 residues. Germline V gene lookup returns CDR1 SQVTM and CDR2 ANQGSEA. The V end was cut by 7 bases, the J end by 3 bases, with 15 bases between. CDR3 DNA: TGCAGCGCCCAACAGGGAGGGGACACTGAAGCTTTCTTT. Its translation is CSAQQGGDTEAFF.